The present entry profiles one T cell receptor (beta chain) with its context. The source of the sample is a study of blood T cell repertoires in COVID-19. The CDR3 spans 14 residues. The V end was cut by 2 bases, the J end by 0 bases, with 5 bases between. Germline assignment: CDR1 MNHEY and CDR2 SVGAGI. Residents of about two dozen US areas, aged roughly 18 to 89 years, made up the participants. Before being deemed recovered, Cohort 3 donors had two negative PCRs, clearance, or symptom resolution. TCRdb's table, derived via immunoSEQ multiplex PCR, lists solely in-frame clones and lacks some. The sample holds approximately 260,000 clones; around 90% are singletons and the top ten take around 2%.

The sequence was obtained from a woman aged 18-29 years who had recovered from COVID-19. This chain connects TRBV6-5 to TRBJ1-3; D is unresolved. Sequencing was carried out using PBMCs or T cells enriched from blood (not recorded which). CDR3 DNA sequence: TGTGCCAGCAGTTACATGGCCTCTGGAAACACCATATATTTT. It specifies CASSYMASGNTIYF.